What follows describes a single T cell receptor beta chain. The treatment denotes: roughly 18 received Ad26.COV2.S at low or high dose, single or two shots; several received placebo; per-sample allocation not given. Day 63 following the first vaccine or placebo injection was when the samples were taken. This sample was included in a study of Ad26.COV2.S vaccination and SARS-CoV-2 variants. Assay: immunoSEQ multiplex PCR; the TCRdb copy retains only in-frame clones and omits some. The data contain about 350,000 clones, roughly 90% of them seen just once; the ten biggest clones take up 9.5% to 12%. This CDR3 is built from 13 residues. Germline V lookup: CDR1 LNHDA, CDR2 SQIVND (reference sequence). The V gene lost 2 bases and the J gene lost 4 bases, with 8 bases spanning the gap.

This chain uses TRBV19 with TRBJ1-2; no clear D. The receptor was isolated from a person between 18 and 59 years old who received the Ad26.COV2.S COVID-19 vaccine or a placebo. Source: peripheral blood, taken in a trial of Ad26.COV2.S vaccine versus placebo. CDR3 nucleotide sequence: TGTGCCAGTAGTATACCCTCGGGCTATGGCTACACCTTC. The encoded protein is CASSIPSGYGYTF.